Here is one TCR beta chain with its context. The sample holds many counts of this clonotype. The antigen this receptor binds is unknown. Base qualities are not provided; no much larger clone lies one nucleotide away. Libraries were made using PCR. Sequencing instrument: Illumina HiSeq 2500. Molecular barcoding was employed in the preparation of TCR libraries, with unique molecular identifiers being used to normalize TCRbeta repertoire quantification. TCRdb applied fastp at Q25 and MiXCR to the public reads, then kept only in-frame beta chains. Each CDR3 protein gets just one entry, which takes the most common genes and DNA from the rows behind it. The sample table records 640,000 or so distinct CDR3 sequences; 16% of these occur just once. Together, the top ten hold 0.85% to 1.3% of the sample. The CDR3 contains 15 residues, cysteine and phenylalanine counted. The read is trimmed to its CDR3 DNA, 45 bases read in frame from base 1. V is shortened by 5 bases, J by 7 bases, and the region joining them spans 20 bases. The CDR1 and CDR2 encoded by the germline V gene are SGHTA and FQGNSA.

The record originates from a study of T-cell reconstitution after alpha-beta-depleted transplantation in children (dated by TCRdb to about 2016). Regarding the study in general: Using TCR repertoire profiling, the study followed T-cell immune reconstitution in a quantitative way in children after TCRalphabeta/CD19-depleted allogeneic hematopoietic cell transplantation.

Sequences were derived from PBMCs from the stem cell graft donor, sampled from the stem cell graft. This chain is built from TRBV7-2 and TRBJ1-2; too little of a D gene remains to name it. The TCR sequence derives from a human donor who donated a stem cell graft to a child with acute myeloid leukemia. The DNA is as follows: TGTGCCAGCAGCCCGCACGAGAGGGTCCGCTCTGGCTACACCTTC. It codes for CASSPHERVRSGYTF.